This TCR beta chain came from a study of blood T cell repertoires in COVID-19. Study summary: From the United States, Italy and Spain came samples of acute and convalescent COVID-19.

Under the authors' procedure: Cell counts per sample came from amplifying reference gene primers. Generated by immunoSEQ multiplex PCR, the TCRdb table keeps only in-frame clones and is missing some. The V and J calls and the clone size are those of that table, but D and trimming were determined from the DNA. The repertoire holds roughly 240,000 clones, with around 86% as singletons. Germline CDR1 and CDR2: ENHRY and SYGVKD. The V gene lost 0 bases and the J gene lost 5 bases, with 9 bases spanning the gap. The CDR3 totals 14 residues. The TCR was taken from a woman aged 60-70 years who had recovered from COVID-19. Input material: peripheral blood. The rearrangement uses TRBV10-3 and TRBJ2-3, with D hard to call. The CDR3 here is CAISESLVGDTQYF. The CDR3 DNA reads TGTGCCATCAGTGAGTCGCTAGTGGGAGATACGCAGTATTTT.